The T cell receptor (beta chain) described here comes from a study of T cell responses to AZD1222 COVID-19 vaccine. Study conclusions and caveats: Baseline serostatus was positive in only six AZD1222 recipients. Repertoire sampling occurred only after the peak T cell response. Spike was spanned by vaccine-associated CD4 TCRs, with dominance at 160-218 and 743-854.

This clone was detected once. Its antigen is not identified. TCRdb's copy holds only in-frame clones and misses some; the assay was immunoSEQ multiplex PCR. This sample has roughly 200,000 clones, with approximately 92% found just once. The CDR3 has 14 residues. Germline CDR1 is MNHEY and CDR2 is SVGAGI. Trimming stripped 0 bases from V and 11 bases from J, with 16 bases between. The sequence came from an adult in good health. Sample: peripheral blood, taken on day 0 of AZD1222 vaccination. V gene TRBV6-5 combines with J gene TRBJ1-2, with D hard to call. CDR3 amino acids: CASSYSAAGRDYTF. CDR3 nucleotide sequence: TGTGCCAGCAGTTACTCAGCTGCCGGACGGGATTACACCTTC.